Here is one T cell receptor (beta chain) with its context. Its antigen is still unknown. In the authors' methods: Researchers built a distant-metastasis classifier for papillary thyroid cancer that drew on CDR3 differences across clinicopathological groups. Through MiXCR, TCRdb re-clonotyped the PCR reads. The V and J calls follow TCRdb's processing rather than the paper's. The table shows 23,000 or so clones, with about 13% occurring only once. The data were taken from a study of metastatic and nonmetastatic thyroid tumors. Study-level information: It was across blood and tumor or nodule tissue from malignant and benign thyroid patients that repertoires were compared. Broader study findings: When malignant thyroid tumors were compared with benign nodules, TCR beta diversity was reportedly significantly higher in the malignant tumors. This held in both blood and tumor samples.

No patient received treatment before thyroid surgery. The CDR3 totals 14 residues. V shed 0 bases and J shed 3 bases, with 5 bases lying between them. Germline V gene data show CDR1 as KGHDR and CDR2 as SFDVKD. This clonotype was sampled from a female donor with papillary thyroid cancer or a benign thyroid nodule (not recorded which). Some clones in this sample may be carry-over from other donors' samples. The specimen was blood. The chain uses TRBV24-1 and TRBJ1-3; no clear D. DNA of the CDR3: TGTGCCACCAGTGATTTGAACAGTGGAAACACCATATATTTT. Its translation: CATSDLNSGNTIYF.